What follows are 27 T cell receptor beta chains derived from one specimen sequenced in a study of chemoradiotherapy in HPV16-positive cancers. Libraries were prepared by immunoSEQ multiplex PCR; TCRdb keeps only in-frame clonotypes and omits some of them. The sample contains approximately 12,000 clones, 65% to 85% of which appear only once. The sample here was taken from a patient who underwent chemoradiotherapy. The receptors stem from a human donor with HPV-associated anogenital cancer.

For the CDR3, the DNA is TGTGCCTGGAGTGTTGGGGGTTCGGAGACCCAGTACTTC. Its translation: CAWSVGGSETQYF. This chain links TRBV30 with TRBJ2-5, with D perhaps given as TRBD1 or TRBD2 (5 bases each). The CDR3 has 13 residues. Germline-derived CDR1 and CDR2 are GTSNPN and SVGIG (reference sequence). V lost 0 bases to trimming and J lost 5 bases, with 10 bases between them.

This clone has a single count. The chain is built from TRBV18 and TRBJ2-7; TRBD1 matches at 7 bases. CDR3 size: 17 residues. J gave up 5 bases and V 0 bases, and 13 bases lay outside the gene matches. Germline V CDR1 and CDR2: KGHSH, LQKENI. CDR3 in DNA: TGTGCCAGCTCACCACCGGGGTTACCGAGACAGGGACACGAGCAGTACTTC. Its translation is CASSPPGLPRQGHEQYF.

The CDR3 region has the DNA TGTGCCAGCAGCGTAGTTAAGGGGGAGTACAATGAGCAGTTCTTC. This sequence encodes CASSVVKGEYNEQFF. The chain has TRBV9 and TRBJ2-1; D may be TRBD1 (6 bases). The CDR3 has 15 residues. The V end was cut by 0 bases, the J end by 4 bases, with 11 bases between. The V gene's germline CDR1 is SGDLS and CDR2 YYNGEE.

This chain joins TRBV10-3 and TRBJ1-6, with a tentative D call TRBD1 (6 bases). The V and J ends lost 7 bases and 2 bases respectively, with 9 bases between them. This CDR3 has 14 amino acids. Germline-derived CDR1 and CDR2 are ENHRY and SYGVKD. The CDR3 loop is CAITGGPYNSPLHF. The DNA for the CDR3 is TGTGCCATCACGGGGGGCCCCTATAATTCACCCCTCCACTTT.

This chain connects TRBV27 to TRBJ1-4; maybe TRBD1 (5 bases). In germline, CDR1 is MNHEY, CDR2 SMNVEV (reference sequence). The CDR3 runs to 13 residues. The ends were cut back, 10 bases at V and 6 bases at J, with 15 bases in the middle. The CDR3 DNA follows: TGTGCCACTCAGGGTTGGGGTCATGAAAAACTGTTTTTT. It encodes CATQGWGHEKLFF. Filled out from reference TRBV27 and TRBJ1-4, the complete variable domain reads EAQVTQNPRYLITVTGKKLTVTCSQNMNHEYMSWYRQDPGLGLRQIYYSMNVEVTDKGDVPEGYKVSRKEKRNFPLILESPSPNQTSLYFCATQGWGHEKLFFGSGTQLSVL.

The chain joins TRBV29-1 to TRBJ2-1; no clear D. The CDR3 loop spans 13 amino acids. Germline CDR1 SQVTM, CDR2 ANQGSEA. V was trimmed by 1 base and J by 6 bases, leaving 10 bases between them. The CDR3 bases are TGCAGCGTTGAAGTACGGTCCCGCAATGAGCAGTTCTTC. Its protein product is CSVEVRSRNEQFF.

V gene TRBV5-1 combines with J gene TRBJ2-5; 8 bases are shared with TRBD1. J gave up 1 base and V 7 bases, and 12 bases lay outside the gene matches. The CDR3 runs to 16 residues. Per the germline V gene, CDR1 is SGHRS and CDR2 is YFSETQ. The CDR3 DNA reads TGCGCCAGCGGACGACAGGGGCTGGGGGTCCAAGAGACCCAGTACTTC. Amino acid sequence: CASGRQGLGVQETQYF.

The V gene is TRBV6-5, the J gene TRBJ1-2, with D possibly being TRBD1 (5 bases). This CDR3 has 14 residues. Germline values: CDR1 MNHEY, CDR2 SVGAGI. V dropped 2 bases and J dropped 1 base, with 8 bases sitting between them. This CDR3 reads CASSYGTVNYGYTF. CDR3 DNA sequence: TGTGCCAGCAGTTACGGGACCGTTAACTATGGCTACACCTTC.

This clone has just a few counts. The chain carries TRBV9 and TRBJ1-6; no firm D call. The V and J ends lost 7 bases and 10 bases respectively, with 21 bases between them. From germline, CDR1 is SGDLS and CDR2 YYNGEE. The CDR3 length is 15 residues. CDR3 residues: CASHDGERIGSPLHF. CDR3 in DNA: TGTGCCAGCCATGACGGGGAAAGGATCGGATCACCCCTCCACTTT.

The gene calls are TRBV19 and TRBJ1-5, with D possibly matching TRBD1 (6 bases). This CDR3 has 16 amino acids. Trimming took off 5 bases at V and 4 bases at J, with 18 bases between the two ends. Germline V lookup: CDR1 LNHDA, CDR2 SQIVND (reference sequence). The chain's CDR3 is CASSSLGDIINQPQHF. The CDR3 coding sequence is TGTGCCAGTAGTTCACTGGGGGACATCATTAATCAGCCCCAGCATTTT.

The gene calls are TRBV6-1 and TRBJ1-6; TRBD1 aligns across 7 bases. The CDR3 runs 15 residues. Germline assignment: CDR1 MNHNS and CDR2 SASEGT. V was clipped by 3 bases and J by 6 bases; unmatched bases: 5. The CDR3 DNA reads as TGTGCCAGCAGTGACCTGACAGGGACTAATTCACCCCTCCACTTT. This codes for CASSDLTGTNSPLHF.

The rearrangement joins TRBV27 to TRBJ1-2; D remains ambiguous. The CDR3 extends over 12 amino acids. CDR1 is MNHEY and CDR2 is SMNVEV in the germline V gene (reference sequence). V gave up 4 bases and J gave up 8 bases, with 11 bases separating them. The CDR3 loop is CASSSSHGGYTF. CDR3 nucleotide sequence: TGTGCCAGCAGTTCCTCACATGGAGGCTACACCTTC.

The chain links TRBV15 to TRBJ1-1; tentatively, D is TRBD1 (5 bases). The CDR3 is made up of 13 amino acids. The germline V and J ends were trimmed by 3 bases and 4 bases, with 9 bases remaining between them. Per germline, CDR1 LNHNV and CDR2 YYDKDF (reference sequence). CDR3 nucleotide sequence: TGTGCCACCAGCAGGGGGCCGGGCACTGAAGCTTTCTTT. Protein product: CATSRGPGTEAFF. Looking up the rest from reference TRBV15 and TRBJ1-1 gives the full variable domain: DAMVIQNPRYQVTQFGKPVTLSCSQTLNHNVMYWYQQKSSQAPKLLFHYYDKDFNNEADTPDNFQSRRPNTSFCFLDIRSPGLGDTAMYLCATSRGPGTEAFFGQGTRLTVV.

The chain joins TRBV6-5 to TRBJ2-1, with 12 bases lining up with TRBD1. Trimming cost V 6 bases and J 10 bases; bases outside gene matches: 7. This CDR3 is 14 amino acids long. CDR1 MNHEY and CDR2 SVGAGI come from the germline V gene. CDR3 nucleotide sequence: TGTGCCAGCAGAATGGGACAGGGGGCTAGAGAGCAGTTCTTC. This sequence encodes CASRMGQGAREQFF.

This chain links TRBV29-1 with TRBJ2-5, with a tentative D call TRBD1 (5 bases). Trimming left V 3 bases short and J 2 bases short, with 7 bases between. The CDR3 totals 12 residues. The germline V gene has CDR1 SQVTM and CDR2 ANQGSEA. The CDR3 loop reads CSVESGQETQYF. Written as DNA, the CDR3 is TGCAGCGTTGAGTCAGGGCAAGAGACCCAGTACTTC. The entire variable domain, with the rest obtained from reference TRBV29-1 and TRBJ2-5, is as follows: SAVISQKPSRDICQRGTSLTIQCQVDSQVTMMFWYRQQPGQSLTLIATANQGSEATYESGFVIDKFPISRPNLTFSTLTVSNMSPEDSSIYLCSVESGQETQYFGPGTRLLVL.

V is TRBV7-9 and J is TRBJ2-1; D uncertain. Germline V gene sequence: CDR1 SEHNR, CDR2 FQNEAQ (reference sequence). The CDR3 totals 18 residues. V shed 1 base and J shed 0 bases, with 16 bases lying between them. CDR3 sequence reads: CASSLGFGASSSYNEQFF. CDR3 DNA: TGTGCCAGCAGCTTAGGTTTCGGAGCCTCGAGCTCCTACAATGAGCAGTTCTTC.

This clone was detected only a few times. V gene TRBV27 combines with J gene TRBJ1-1, with D possibly TRBD1 on 5 matching bases. With 6 bases removed from V and 0 bases from J, the gap between germline ends came to 17 bases. Germline CDR1 is MNHEY and CDR2 is SMNVEV (reference sequence). The CDR3 loop spans 16 amino acids. CDR3 bases: TGTGCCAGCAGCCAATCCCGACAGTACATGAACACTGAAGCTTTCTTT. It codes for CASSQSRQYMNTEAFF.

The chain employs TRBV6-5 and TRBJ1-2, with a weak D call TRBD1 (5 bases). The V gene lost 6 bases and the J gene lost 1 base, with 12 bases spanning the gap. The germline V gene has CDR1 MNHEY and CDR2 SVGAGI. The CDR3 has 14 amino acids. The CDR3 spells CASSRGPGNYGYTF. Written as DNA, the CDR3 is TGTGCCAGCAGCCGGGGACCCGGTAACTATGGCTACACCTTC.

This clone was seen a handful of times. The chain employs TRBV6-4 and TRBJ2-5; TRBD2 might be the D (5 bases). This CDR3 is built from 12 residues. Germline V lookup: CDR1 MRHNA, CDR2 SNTAGT. V lost 6 bases and J lost 1, with 6 bases in between. The CDR3 DNA follows: TGTGCCAGCAGCGGGGTCCAAGAGACCCAGTACTTC. As protein: CASSGVQETQYF.

The chain couples TRBV30 to TRBJ1-2, with D perhaps matching TRBD1 (6 bases). Per the germline V gene, CDR1 is GTSNPN and CDR2 is SVGIG (reference sequence). Trimming pared 4 bases from V and 0 bases from J, leaving 15 bases between. The CDR3 is 15 residues long. DNA of the CDR3: TGTGCCTGGACCCGCCGGGACAAGGCTAACTATGGCTACACCTTC. This encodes CAWTRRDKANYGYTF.

The rearrangement uses TRBV21-1 and TRBJ1-2; the D call TRBD1 from the table was never checked on the DNA. TRBV21-1 is an annotated pseudogene. There are 11 residues in the CDR3. CDR3 sequence (DNA): TGTGCCCGTACAGGGTTAGATGGCTACACCTTC. This encodes CARTGLDGYTF.

The rearrangement uses TRBV7-8 and TRBJ1-1; D is ambiguous. The CDR3 length is 13 residues. V was pared by 3 bases and J by 1 base, with 6 bases between. CDR1 and CDR2 (germline): SGHVS, FQNEAQ. The CDR3 loop is CASSLGRNTEAFF. The CDR3 DNA reads TGTGCCAGCAGCTTGGGCAGGAACACTGAAGCTTTCTTT.

The CDR3: CASSPEYYGYTF. As DNA, the CDR3 is TGTGCCAGCAGTCCGGAGTACTATGGCTACACCTTC. V is TRBV6-6 and J is TRBJ1-2; D remains unclear. The CDR3 sequence is 12 residues long. Trimming took 5 bases from V and 3 from J, leaving 7 bases between them. Germline CDR1 MNHNY, CDR2 SVGAGI (reference sequence).

The gene calls are TRBV5-1 and TRBJ2-7; 7 nucleotides line up with TRBD1. The ends lost 4 bases at V and 3 bases at J; junction bases unmatched: 10. This CDR3 is 15 amino acids long. CDR1 SGHRS and CDR2 YFSETQ come from the germline V gene. The CDR3 nucleotides are TGCGCCAGCAGCCCTCCGGGACAGTTAATCTACGAGCAGTACTTC. As protein: CASSPPGQLIYEQYF.

This clone was counted a single time. The chain employs TRBV5-4 and TRBJ1-1; D call uncertain. The V gene lost 4 bases and the J gene lost 5 bases, with 12 bases spanning the gap. The CDR3 consists of 13 residues. Looked up from germline, CDR1 is SGHNT and CDR2 is YYREEE (reference sequence). The CDR3 DNA sequence: TGTGCCAGCAGCCCCGTCGGGGAGACTGAAGCTTTCTTT. Residues: CASSPVGETEAFF.

There are a few counts of this clone. The genes are TRBV5-1 and TRBJ2-5, with unresolved D. Germline-derived CDR1 and CDR2 are SGHRS and YFSETQ. The V and J ends lost 0 bases and 10 bases respectively, with 13 bases between them. The CDR3 loop spans 13 amino acids. The CDR3 region is CASSLELVSVQYF. CDR3 DNA sequence: TGCGCCAGCAGCTTGGAGCTCGTGTCGGTCCAGTACTTC. The whole variable domain, remainder taken from reference TRBV5-1 and TRBJ2-5, is KAGVTQTPRYLIKTRGQQVTLSCSPISGHRSVSWYQQTPGQGLQFLFEYFSETQRNKGNFPGRFSGRQFSNSRSEMNVSTLELGDSALYLCASSLELVSVQYFGPGTRLLVL.

The genes are TRBV28 and TRBJ2-7, with D unresolved. There are 12 residues in the CDR3. The ends were cut back, 1 base at V and 0 bases at J, with 1 base in the middle. The germline gives CDR1 MDHEN, CDR2 SYDVKM. The CDR3 spells CASSLSSYEQYF. The CDR3 DNA follows: TGTGCCAGCAGTTTATCCTCCTACGAGCAGTACTTC.